Each of the 8 T cell receptor beta chains below was sequenced from the same sample in a study of T cells after yellow fever vaccination. TCRdb analysed the 5' RACE reads with MiXCR anew, one entry per CDR3 protein. This sample has around 350,000 distinct CDR3 sequences, with about 6% found just once. Here the sequenced sample was PBMCs, taken 5 days after the yellow fever booster vaccination. The receptors were gathered from a man aged 30 to 45 who received the YFV17D yellow fever vaccine.

This clonotype has at least ten counts. This rearrangement joins TRBV20-1 to TRBJ2-7, with 7 bases aligning to TRBD1. CDR3 length equals 15 residues. CDR1 and CDR2 (germline): DFQATT, SNEGSKA (reference sequence). With 2 bases clipped from V and 5 bases from J, the junction kept 12 bases outside the gene matches. The CDR3 protein is CSARMGDSPINEQYF. CDR3 nucleotides: TGCAGTGCTAGAATGGGGGACAGTCCGATCAACGAGCAGTACTTC.

This clonotype occurred a few times. The chain couples TRBV27 to TRBJ2-2; D not certain. V gave up 5 bases and J gave up 11 bases, with 15 bases separating them. Germline CDR1 reads MNHEY; CDR2 reads SMNVEV (reference sequence). This CDR3 region has 13 residues. The CDR3 protein is CASSTTGLNELFF. DNA of the CDR3: TGTGCCAGCAGTACCACCGGGCTGAATGAGCTGTTTTTT.

This clonotype was counted a few times. CDR3 coding DNA: TGTGCCAGCAGGGACAGGGTTTCGAGCTATGGCTACACCTTC. This gives the protein CASRDRVSSYGYTF. The chain recombines TRBV6-1 with TRBJ1-2, with TRBD1 matching over 8 bases. This CDR3 is built from 14 residues. Germline V gives CDR1 MNHNS, CDR2 SASEGT. J lost 4 bases, V lost 6 bases, and 7 bases had no gene match.

This chain uses TRBV7-2 with TRBJ1-2; the match to TRBD1 covers 9 bases. CDR3 length: 16 amino acids. The V gene end was trimmed by 1 base and the J gene end by 8 bases; junction bases not matched to a gene: 11. CDR1 is SGHTA and CDR2 is FQGNSA in the germline V gene. CDR3 in DNA: TGTGCCAGCAGCTTAGTGGTGGACAGGGGCGAAGGGGGCTACACCTTC. The encoded protein is CASSLVVDRGEGGYTF.

This clonotype was seen a few times. The chain couples TRBV12-3 or TRBV12-4 to TRBJ2-2; 8 bases agree with TRBD2. The CDR3 consists of 16 residues. V lost 6 bases and J lost 11; bases outside the gene matches: 17. CDR3 sequence reads: CASRASVVGRAGELFF. In nucleotides, the CDR3 is TGTGCCAGCAGGGCTTCCGTCGTCGGGAGGGCGGGAGAGCTGTTTTTT.

This clonotype was counted at least ten times. The chain employs TRBV29-1 and TRBJ2-5; TRBD2 matches at 8 bases. With V trimmed by 4 bases and J by 5 bases, 6 bases remained unmatched. Germline loops: CDR1 SQVTM, CDR2 ANQGSEA. The CDR3 consists of 13 residues. The CDR3: CSVVGRAGETQYF. The CDR3 DNA is TGCAGCGTTGTCGGGAGGGCCGGGGAGACCCAGTACTTC.

In this sample, this clonotype turned up many times. CDR3 amino acids: CAMGGRNTSSTDTQYF. The CDR3 bases are TGTGCCATGGGGGGAAGGAACACCTCCAGCACAGATACGCAGTATTTT. The chain recombines TRBV12-3 or TRBV12-4 with TRBJ2-3; D may be TRBD2 (6 bases). V lost 10 bases and J 0 bases, leaving 20 bases between the germline ends. The CDR3 is 16 residues long.

This clonotype has a handful of counts. The V call is TRBV20-1, the J call TRBJ2-5; no reliable D call. Trimming took off 0 bases at V and 3 bases at J, with 11 bases between the two ends. CDR3 size: 14 residues. Per germline, CDR1 DFQATT and CDR2 SNEGSKA (reference sequence). The CDR3 sequence is CSARDLYRKETQYF. DNA for the CDR3: TGCAGTGCTAGAGATCTGTATAGAAAAGAGACCCAGTACTTC.